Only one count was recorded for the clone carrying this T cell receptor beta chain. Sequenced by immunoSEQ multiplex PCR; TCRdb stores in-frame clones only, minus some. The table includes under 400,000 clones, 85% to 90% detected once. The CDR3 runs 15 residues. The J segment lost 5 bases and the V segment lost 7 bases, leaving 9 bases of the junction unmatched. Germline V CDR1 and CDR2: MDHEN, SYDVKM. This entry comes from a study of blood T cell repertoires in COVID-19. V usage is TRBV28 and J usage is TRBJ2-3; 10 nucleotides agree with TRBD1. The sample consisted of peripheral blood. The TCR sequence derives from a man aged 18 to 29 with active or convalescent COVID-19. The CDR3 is CASTLRDRGGDTQYF. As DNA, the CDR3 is TGTGCCAGCACCCTCCGGGACAGGGGTGGAGATACGCAGTATTTT.